The 31 T cell receptor beta chains below come from one sample, sequenced in a study of T cell responses to AZD1222 COVID-19 vaccine. The table came from immunoSEQ multiplex PCR; TCRdb's copy has only in-frame clones and leaves some out. This table has about 140,000 clones, 85% to 90% appearing once. The source material was peripheral blood, sampled 28 days after the second AZD1222 dose. The receptors derive from an adult who received the AZD1222 COVID-19 vaccine.

The chain is built from TRBV28 and TRBJ1-3; tentatively, D is TRBD1 (5 bases). This CDR3 comprises 13 residues. Germline-derived CDR1 and CDR2 are MDHEN and SYDVKM. The germline V and J ends were trimmed by 3 bases and 6 bases, with 9 bases remaining between them. CDR3 sequence reads: CASSFGRENTIYF. CDR3 DNA: TGTGCCAGCAGTTTTGGCAGGGAAAACACCATATATTTT.

The chain links TRBV19 to TRBJ1-4; D call uncertain. The CDR3 length is 13 residues. Trimming took off 6 bases at V and 5 bases at J, with 10 bases between the two ends. CDR1 and CDR2 from the germline V gene are LNHDA and SQIVND (reference sequence). The CDR3 DNA reads as TGTGCCAGTAGCGAGGGAAAGAATGAAAAACTGTTTTTT. Translation gives CASSEGKNEKLFF.

The gene calls are TRBV9 and TRBJ1-1; D gene unclear. The ends were cut back, 3 bases at V and 5 bases at J, with 14 bases in the middle. CDR1 is SGDLS, CDR2 YYNGEE, per germline. This CDR3 is 14 amino acids long. For the CDR3, the DNA is TGTGCCAGCAGCGAAAGTTCCCGAGGAACTGAAGCTTTCTTT. Amino acids: CASSESSRGTEAFF.

This clone showed up just once. The J gene is TRBJ2-5, the V gene TRBV7-2; D is unresolved. The CDR3 extends over 13 amino acids. Germline V gene sequence: CDR1 SGHTA, CDR2 FQGNSA. Trimming took 2 bases from V and 4 from J, leaving 8 bases between them. In nucleotides, the CDR3 is TGTGCCAGCAGCTTATTTGCGGCAGAGACCCAGTACTTC. Its protein is CASSLFAAETQYF.

This clone was seen a few times. This chain uses TRBV7-6 with TRBJ1-4; 8 nucleotides agree with TRBD1. CDR1 and CDR2 (germline): SGHVS, FNYEAQ. This CDR3 contains 14 residues. The ends lost 2 bases at V and 7 bases at J; junction bases unmatched: 3. CDR3 in amino acids: CASSLHGTGEKLFF. In nucleotides, the CDR3 is TGTGCCAGCAGCTTACATGGGACAGGTGAAAAACTGTTTTTT.

The chain is built from TRBV3-1 (or the pseudogene TRBV3-2) and TRBJ1-1; D call uncertain. Trimming shortened V by 3 bases and J by 1 base, and 3 bases separated the two germline ends. The CDR3 totals 12 residues. Germline V gene lookup returns CDR1 LGHDT and CDR2 YNNKEL (reference sequence). The CDR3 reads CASSHTNTEAFF. The CDR3 nucleotides read TGTGCCAGCAGCCACACGAACACTGAAGCTTTCTTT.

The rearrangement links TRBV28 to TRBJ2-1; 11 bases map to TRBD1. The V and J ends lost 5 bases and 3 bases, in that order; junction bases with no gene match: 6. The CDR3 has 16 residues. Germline lookup yields CDR1 MDHEN and CDR2 SYDVKM. CDR3 bases: TGTGCCAGCAGTCGCCCCGGGACAGGGGGCTACAATGAGCAGTTCTTC. This gives the protein CASSRPGTGGYNEQFF. The whole variable domain, filled in from reference TRBV28 and TRBJ2-1, reads DVKVTQSSRYLVKRTGEKVFLECVQDMDHENMFWYRQDPGLGLRLIYFSYDVKMKEKGDIPEGYSVSREKKERFSLILESASTNQTSMYLCASSRPGTGGYNEQFFGPGTRLTVL.

V usage is TRBV3-1 (or the pseudogene TRBV3-2) and J usage is TRBJ1-1, with a weak D call TRBD1 (5 bases). The CDR3 has 13 residues. Germline CDR1 LGHDT, CDR2 YNNKEL (reference sequence). V was pared by 1 base and J by 5 bases, with 8 bases between. The CDR3 DNA sequence: TGTGCCAGCAGCCAAGTAGGACAAACTGAAGCTTTCTTT. Translation gives CASSQVGQTEAFF.

The chain joins TRBV3-1 (or the pseudogene TRBV3-2) to TRBJ2-5, with 11 bases fitting TRBD1. CDR3 size: 15 residues. Germline-derived CDR1 and CDR2 are LGHDT and YNNKEL (reference sequence). V dropped 4 bases and J dropped 0; count of bases not matched to a gene: 1. The CDR3: CASSPGQGDQETQYF. The CDR3 nucleotides read TGTGCCAGCAGCCCGGGACAGGGGGACCAAGAGACCCAGTACTTC.

In this sample, this clone turned up a few times. The gene calls are TRBV5-1 and TRBJ2-1; D may match TRBD1 or TRBD2 (5 bases each). The CDR3 has 16 residues. The V end was cut by 3 bases, the J end by 8 bases, with 21 bases between. The germline V gene encodes CDR1 SGHRS and CDR2 YFSETQ. The CDR3 nucleotides are TGCGCCAGCAGCTCGGTCCGGGACGACGGAAATGATGAGCAGTTCTTC. Amino acid sequence: CASSSVRDDGNDEQFF.

This clone was counted a single time. The CDR3: CASSLRYNEQFF. The DNA for the CDR3 is TGTGCCAGCAGTTTACGATACAATGAGCAGTTCTTC. This chain links TRBV28 with TRBJ2-1; unclear D gene. Germline V lookup: CDR1 MDHEN, CDR2 SYDVKM. The CDR3 is 12 residues long. Trimming stripped 2 bases from V and 4 bases from J, with 3 bases between.

The gene calls are TRBV4-1 and TRBJ1-3; D is undetermined. The CDR3 length is 12 residues. The ends were cut back, 1 base at V and 4 bases at J, with 2 bases in the middle. The germline gives CDR1 MGHRA, CDR2 YSYEKL. This CDR3 is CASSQVGNTIYF. Here the CDR3 DNA reads TGCGCCAGCAGCCAAGTAGGAAACACCATATATTTT.

As DNA, the CDR3 is TGTGCCAGCAGTCCGGGGATCCACGAGCAGTACTTC. Protein product: CASSPGIHEQYF. V and J are TRBV12-3 or TRBV12-4 and TRBJ2-7, with D possibly matching TRBD2 (5 bases). CDR3 length equals 12 residues. The V gene lost 5 bases and the J gene lost 5 bases, with 10 bases spanning the gap.

This chain links TRBV7-2 with TRBJ2-1; 8 nucleotides line up with TRBD2. Trimming cost V 2 bases and J 2 bases; bases outside gene matches: 8. The germline V gene has CDR1 SGHTA and CDR2 FQGNSA. This CDR3 has 17 amino acids. CDR3 protein: CASSLRLGAGAYNEQFF. Here the CDR3 DNA reads TGTGCCAGCAGCTTAAGGCTTGGAGCGGGGGCCTACAATGAGCAGTTCTTC.

V gene TRBV29-1 combines with J gene TRBJ2-3; D remains ambiguous. This CDR3 spans 14 amino acids. V was pared by 2 bases and J by 6 bases, with 15 bases between. Germline V gene data show CDR1 as SQVTM and CDR2 as ANQGSEA. For the CDR3, the DNA is TGCAGCGTTGAACCCACCGCCGGTATCGATACGCAGTATTTT. Translating gives CSVEPTAGIDTQYF.

The chain carries TRBV27 and TRBJ1-6; 10 bases are a match to TRBD1. V was pared by 3 bases and J by 11 bases, with 13 bases of the junction left unmatched. CDR1 is MNHEY, CDR2 SMNVEV, per germline (reference sequence). CDR3 length: 17 amino acids. DNA for the CDR3: TGTGCCAGCAGTTTGGGTTTTGCGGGACAGGGGTTACCACCCCTCCACTTT. It specifies CASSLGFAGQGLPPLHF.

CDR3 in DNA: TGTGCCAGCAGTTTCGGGCCGGGGGGCGGCGAGCAGTACTTC. Its protein product is CASSFGPGGGEQYF. J is TRBJ2-7 and V is TRBV6-6, with D perhaps TRBD2 (7 bases). CDR3 length: 14 residues. Trimming took 4 bases from V and 6 from J, leaving 16 bases between them. Looked up from germline, CDR1 is MNHNY and CDR2 is SVGAGI (reference sequence).

V and J are TRBV6-5 and TRBJ1-2; D is perhaps TRBD1 (5 bases). This CDR3 spans 15 amino acids. V was clipped by 2 bases and J by 2 bases, with 12 bases between them. From germline, CDR1 is MNHEY and CDR2 SVGAGI. The CDR3: CASSYGARPNYGYTF. The CDR3 bases are TGTGCCAGCAGTTACGGGGCGCGACCCAACTATGGCTACACCTTC.

The chain carries TRBV28 and TRBJ1-3; 7 bases fit TRBD1. The CDR3 extends over 16 amino acids. Germline V gene sequence: CDR1 MDHEN, CDR2 SYDVKM. J lost 1 base, V lost 6 bases, and 9 bases had no gene match. The CDR3 sequence: CASRFSGQISGNTIYF. DNA of the CDR3: TGTGCCAGCAGGTTCTCGGGACAGATTTCTGGAAACACCATATATTTT.

This clone was seen a single time. The chain uses TRBV21-1 and TRBJ1-2; the tabulated D call, TRBD1, remains unverified against the DNA. TRBV21-1 is described as a pseudogene. CDR3 length: 17 residues. In DNA form, the CDR3 reads TGTGCCAGCAGCAAAAGGGACAGGGGGACCACTAACTATGGCTACACCTTC. This codes for CASSKRDRGTTNYGYTF.

CDR3 nucleotide sequence: TGTGCCAGCAGTCTGGGGGCCACAGATACGCAGTATTTT. Translation gives CASSLGATDTQYF. The chain carries TRBV12-3 or TRBV12-4 and TRBJ2-3; D possibly corresponds to TRBD1 (6 bases). CDR3 length: 13 residues. Trimming cost V 5 bases and J 2 bases, with 8 bases left between them.

The chain carries TRBV6-2 or TRBV6-3 and TRBJ2-6; D remains unclear. CDR1 and CDR2 (germline): MNHEY, SVGEGT. CDR3 length: 17 amino acids. V lost 2 bases, J lost 3 bases, and 14 bases lay in between. CDR3 nucleotides: TGTGCCAGCAGTTACCAAGTCCCCCTAGTTGGGGCCAACGTCCTGACTTTC. Its protein is CASSYQVPLVGANVLTF.

This rearrangement joins TRBV25-1 to TRBJ1-2; tentative D call: TRBD1 (6 bases). Germline CDR1 and CDR2: MGHDK and SYGVNS. The CDR3 consists of 13 residues. Trimming cost V 5 bases and J 4 bases, with 11 bases left between them. CDR3 in DNA: TGTGCCAGCAGTACCCAGGGGTTCTATGGCTACACCTTC. Residues: CASSTQGFYGYTF.

The CDR3 DNA is TGTGCCATCAGTGAGGCGGCAGACTTTAACTATGGCTACACCTTC. Translating it yields CAISEAADFNYGYTF. The chain couples TRBV10-3 to TRBJ1-2, with D unresolved. From germline, CDR1 is ENHRY and CDR2 SYGVKD. The CDR3 is made up of 15 amino acids. The germline V and J ends were trimmed by 2 bases and 1 base, with 11 bases remaining between them.

V gene TRBV2 combines with J gene TRBJ1-1, with TRBD1 matching over 8 bases. The CDR3 is 15 amino acids. Trimming cost V 4 bases and J 1 base; bases outside gene matches: 5. Germline CDR1 reads SNHLY; CDR2 reads FYNNEI. CDR3 region: CASSATGGANTEAFF. The DNA for the CDR3 is TGTGCCAGCAGTGCCACAGGGGGAGCGAACACTGAAGCTTTCTTT.

This chain links TRBV15 with TRBJ2-7, with D maybe TRBD1 (6 bases). V shed 3 bases and J shed 2 bases, with 8 bases lying between them. CDR1 and CDR2 (germline): LNHNV, YYDKDF (reference sequence). The length of the CDR3 is 13 residues. CDR3 protein: CATSRDSTYEQYF. DNA for the CDR3: TGTGCCACCAGCAGGGACAGCACCTACGAGCAGTACTTC.

The V gene is TRBV4-1, the J gene TRBJ1-2; no firm D call. CDR1 is MGHRA, CDR2 YSYEKL, per germline. The V and J ends lost 2 bases and 4 bases respectively, with 14 bases between them. The CDR3 runs 15 residues. The CDR3 DNA sequence: TGCGCCAGCAGCCAAAGTTCTATAGGGAGCTATGGCTACACCTTC. It encodes CASSQSSIGSYGYTF.

This chain uses TRBV13 with TRBJ2-5; 7 bases line up with TRBD1. Germline V lookup: CDR1 PRHDT, CDR2 FYEKMQ (reference sequence). Unmatched junction bases numbered 12, after V lost 6 bases and J lost 5 bases. The CDR3 extends over 15 amino acids. The CDR3 sequence: CASSSDRERVETQYF. The CDR3 region has the DNA TGTGCCAGCAGTTCAGACAGGGAGAGAGTGGAGACCCAGTACTTC.

The chain is built from TRBV6-5 and TRBJ1-2; 12 positions match TRBD1. V lost 6 bases and J lost 4; bases outside the gene matches: 3. Germline-derived CDR1 and CDR2 are MNHEY and SVGAGI. CDR3 length: 14 amino acids. The CDR3 DNA reads as TGTGCCAGCAGGGGACAGGGGGCAGGCTATGGCTACACCTTC. Its translation is CASRGQGAGYGYTF.

The chain combines TRBV11-2 with TRBJ2-3; 8 bases agree with TRBD2. After removal of 1 base from V and 7 bases from J, the junction contained 4 bases not matched to a gene. Germline V CDR1 and CDR2: SGHAT, FQNNGV. This CDR3 contains 14 residues. Here the CDR3 DNA reads TGTGCCAGCAGCTTAGCCGGGGGGGCCTATACGCAGTATTTT. Residues: CASSLAGGAYTQYF.

V is TRBV7-2 and J is TRBJ2-1; the match to TRBD2 covers 7 bases. CDR1 is SGHTA, CDR2 FQGNSA, per germline. This CDR3 region has 15 residues. Losses at the gene ends were 4 bases for V and 0 bases for J; bases not matched to a gene: 3. Here the CDR3 DNA reads TGTGCCAGCAGCTCAACTAGCGACTCCTACAATGAGCAGTTCTTC. It specifies CASSSTSDSYNEQFF.